The rows below give T cell receptor beta chains drawn from one sample of a study of T cell repertoires in cytomegalovirus infection. No antigen has been identified for these receptors. In TCRdb, the reads were re-called with MiXCR into one record per CDR3 protein. The repertoire holds 450,000 to 550,000 distinct CDR3 sequences, with roughly 42% as singletons. The sample in question was cultured PBMCs, obtained from culture after CMV antigen stimulation. The receptors shown here come from a human donor in good health (CMV status not recorded). Some clones in this sample may be carry-over from other donors' samples. CDR3s include the opening cysteine and the closing phenylalanine or tryptophan. Fields, in order: V gene, D gene, clone size, J gene, CDR3 protein, CDR3 DNA. The D gene is left open where the match is weak. Size is omitted from some rows. Given values are once, few, many or a class for expanded clones.

>TRBV7-6|TRBD1|-|TRBJ2-3
CASSPRQGGGTDTQYF
TGTGCCAGCAGCCCCAGACAGGGGGGGGGAACAGATACGCAGTATTTT
>TRBV27|-|-|TRBJ2-3
CASSLFPSGTIFTDTQYF
TGTGCCAGCAGTTTATTTCCTTCGGGGACCATCTTCACAGATACGCAGTATTTT
>TRBV20-1|TRBD1|once|TRBJ1-1
CSATDPNRGREAFF
TGCAGTGCTACCGACCCCAACAGGGGGCGCGAGGCTTTCTTT
>TRBV7-9|TRBD1|few|TRBJ1-3
CASSGTGVIGNTIYF
TGTGCCAGCAGCGGAACAGGGGTCATTGGAAACACCATATATTTT
>TRBV12-3/TRBV12-4|TRBD2|-|TRBJ2-4
CASSLTSGGQVIQYF
TGTGCCAGCAGTTTAACTAGCGGGGGCCAAGTCATTCAGTACTTC
>TRBV7-2|-|-|TRBJ2-1
CASRRDRVEAEQFF
TGTGCCAGCAGGCGAGACCGAGTTGAGGCTGAGCAGTTCTTC
>TRBV28|-|-|TRBJ2-2
CATKRDILGELFF
TGTGCCACCAAACGGGACATTCTTGGGGAGCTGTTTTTT
>TRBV7-2|-|-|TRBJ2-4
CASSFPQGGTSLAKNIQYF
TGTGCCAGCAGCTTCCCACAGGGGGGGACCTCCCTAGCCAAAAACATTCAGTACTTC
>TRBV7-2|-|many|TRBJ2-3
CASSRTSALSTDTQYF
TGTGCCAGCAGCCGGACCTCTGCGCTAAGCACAGATACGCAGTATTTT
>TRBV20-1|TRBD2|-|TRBJ2-3
CSGGSSMDTQYF
TGCAGTGGCGGGAGTTCTATGGATACGCAGTATTTT
>TRBV5-6|-|few|TRBJ2-1
CASSLSLRGSDEQFF
TGTGCCAGCAGCTTATCCCTCAGGGGATCCGATGAGCAGTTCTTC
>TRBV28|TRBD1|-|TRBJ2-3
CASTTSRGSTDTQYF
TGTGCCAGCACTACTTCCAGGGGGAGCACAGATACGCAGTATTTT
>TRBV5-6|TRBD2|-|TRBJ2-1
CASSLFRDYSNEQFF
TGTGCCAGCAGCTTATTTCGGGACTACTCCAATGAGCAGTTCTTC
>TRBV20-1|-|-|TRBJ2-1
CSALRGSFSYNEQFF
TGCAGTGCACTGAGGGGGTCTTTTTCCTACAATGAGCAGTTCTTC
>TRBV4-1|-|-|TRBJ2-7
CASSQAFRGPGEQYF
TGCGCCAGCAGCCAAGCCTTCCGAGGGCCGGGGGAGCAGTACTTC
>TRBV5-5|TRBD2|-|TRBJ2-2
CASSLAGLAGDSGGELFF
TGTGCCAGCAGCTTGGCCGGACTAGCGGGAGACTCGGGCGGGGAGCTGTTTTTT
>TRBV20-1|-|-|TRBJ2-7
CSASEQSYEQYF
TGCAGTGCTAGCGAACAGTCCTACGAGCAGTACTTC
>TRBV20-1|-|few|TRBJ2-7
CSAQEGSSYEQYF
TGCAGTGCTCAAGAGGGGAGCTCCTACGAGCAGTACTTC
>TRBV24-1|-|-|TRBJ2-5
CATPPRDTEETQYF
TGTGCCACTCCCCCCCGGGACACCGAAGAGACCCAGTACTTC
>TRBV11-2|-|many|TRBJ2-3
CASSILRDPNTDTQYF
TGTGCCAGCAGCATACTGCGGGACCCCAACACAGATACGCAGTATTTT
>TRBV12-3/TRBV12-4|TRBD2|few|TRBJ2-1
CASSFRSSGNEQFF
TGTGCCAGCAGTTTTAGGTCTAGCGGCAATGAGCAGTTCTTC
>TRBV7-9|-|-|TRBJ1-5
CASNFGESNQPQHF
TGTGCCAGCAATTTTGGTGAAAGCAATCAGCCCCAGCATTTT
>TRBV7-2|-|few|TRBJ1-1
CASSIIRVSTEAFF
TGTGCCAGCAGCATAATCAGGGTTAGCACTGAAGCTTTCTTT
>TRBV7-2|-|-|TRBJ2-3
CASRPGRTADTQYF
TGTGCCAGCAGACCAGGGAGGACGGCAGATACGCAGTATTTT
>TRBV7-6|-|few|TRBJ2-5
CASSFVEGAYQETQYF
TGTGCCAGCAGCTTTGTGGAGGGGGCCTACCAAGAGACCCAGTACTTC
>TRBV7-8|-|many|TRBJ2-3
CASSFTGTHTDTQYF
TGTGCCAGCAGCTTCACCGGGACACACACAGATACGCAGTATTTT
>TRBV5-1|-|-|TRBJ1-1
CASSRGFNTEAFF
TGCGCCAGCAGCCGGGGATTTAACACTGAAGCTTTCTTT
>TRBV19|-|-|TRBJ2-6
CASSIGLTGANVLTF
TGTGCCAGTAGTATTGGCCTCACTGGGGCCAACGTCCTGACTTTC
>TRBV7-6|-|once|TRBJ1-6
CASSPEAAGVYNPPLHF
TGTGCCAGCAGCCCGGAGGCGGCAGGCGTCTATAATCCACCCCTCCACTTT
>TRBV6-2/TRBV6-3|TRBD1|few|TRBJ1-5
CASQGAGVNQPQHF
TGTGCCAGTCAGGGGGCCGGCGTCAATCAGCCCCAGCATTTT